This T cell receptor beta chain was profiled in a study of T cell repertoires in aging, cancer and after chemotherapy. CDR1 and CDR2 from the germline V gene are SGHTA and FQGNSA. V lost 0 bases, J lost 0 bases, and 11 bases lay in between. This CDR3 contains 16 residues. A mixed TRB-A/B primer pool amplified rearranged TRB by multiplex touch-down PCR. TCRdb reprocessed the multiplex PCR reads with MiXCR, giving one entry per CDR3 protein. This table holds over 800 distinct CDR3 sequences, roughly 63% found once. The template was genomic DNA from peripheral blood, not RNA. The source material was blood. This chain links TRBV7-2 with TRBJ1-2, with D possibly being TRBD1 (5 bases). The sequence came from a human donor with a solid tumor. CDR3 sequence reads: CASSLAVGGANYGYTF. CDR3 DNA: TGTGCCAGCAGCTTAGCCGTCGGGGGAGCTAACTATGGCTACACCTTC.